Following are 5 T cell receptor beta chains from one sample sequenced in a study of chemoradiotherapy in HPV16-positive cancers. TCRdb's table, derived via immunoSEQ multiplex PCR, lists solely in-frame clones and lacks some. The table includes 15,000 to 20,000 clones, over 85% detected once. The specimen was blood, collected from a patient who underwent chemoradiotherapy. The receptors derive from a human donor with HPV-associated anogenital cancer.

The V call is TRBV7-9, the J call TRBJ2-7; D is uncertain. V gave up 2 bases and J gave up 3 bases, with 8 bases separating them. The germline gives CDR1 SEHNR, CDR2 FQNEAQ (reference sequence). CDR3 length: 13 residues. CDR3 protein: CASSLYSGYEQYF. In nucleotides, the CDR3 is TGTGCCAGCAGCTTATACAGTGGCTACGAGCAGTACTTC.

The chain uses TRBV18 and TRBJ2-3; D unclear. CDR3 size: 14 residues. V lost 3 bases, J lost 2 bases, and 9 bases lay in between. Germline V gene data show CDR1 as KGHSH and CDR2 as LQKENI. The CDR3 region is CASSPSTHTDTQYF. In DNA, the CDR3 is TGTGCCAGCTCACCGTCGACTCACACAGATACGCAGTATTTT. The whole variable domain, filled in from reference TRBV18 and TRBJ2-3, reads NAGVMQNPRHLVRRRGQEARLRCSPMKGHSHVYWYRQLPEEGLKFMVYLQKENIIDESGMPKERFSAEFPKEGPSILRIQQVVRGDSAAYFCASSPSTHTDTQYFGPGTRLTVL.

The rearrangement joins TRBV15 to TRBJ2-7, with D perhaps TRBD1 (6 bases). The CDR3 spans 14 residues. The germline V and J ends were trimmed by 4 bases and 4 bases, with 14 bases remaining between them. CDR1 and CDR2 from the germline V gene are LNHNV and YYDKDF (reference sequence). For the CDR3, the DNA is TGTGCCACCAGCACAGAGGGGGTTGGGTACGAGCAGTACTTC. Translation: CATSTEGVGYEQYF.

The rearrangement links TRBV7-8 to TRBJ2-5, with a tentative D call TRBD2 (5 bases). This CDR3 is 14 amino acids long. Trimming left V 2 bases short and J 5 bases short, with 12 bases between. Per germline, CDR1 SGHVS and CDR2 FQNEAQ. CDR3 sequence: CASSLISGGETQYF. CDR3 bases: TGTGCCAGCAGCTTAATCTCAGGCGGGGAGACCCAGTACTTC.

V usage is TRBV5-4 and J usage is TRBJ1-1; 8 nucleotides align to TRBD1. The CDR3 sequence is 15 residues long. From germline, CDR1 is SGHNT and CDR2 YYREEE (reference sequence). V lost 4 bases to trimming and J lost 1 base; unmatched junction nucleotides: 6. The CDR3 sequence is CASSRTGQTNTEAFF. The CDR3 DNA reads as TGTGCCAGCAGCCGGACAGGGCAGACGAACACTGAAGCTTTCTTT.